This T cell receptor beta chain was sequenced for a study of memory CD4+ T cells and cytomegalovirus serostatus. The sort gate was single viable CD3+CD4+CD8-CD45RO+ cells for memory CD4+ T cells. Trimming left V 6 bases short and J 3 bases short, with 19 bases between. Per the germline V gene, CDR1 is MDHEN and CDR2 is SYDVKM. This CDR3 is 16 amino acids long. The data were produced by immunoSEQ multiplex PCR, yet TCRdb's version contains in-frame clones alone and is incomplete. The table records over 45,000 clones, roughly 87% of them present only once. The sequencing sample was made of memory CD4+ T cells from blood. The rearrangement uses TRBV28 and TRBJ2-3; D is possibly TRBD2 (7 bases). This TCR came from an adult in good health and CMV-seronegative. The CDR3 loop is CASSRRVGGPTDTQYF. For the CDR3, the DNA is TGTGCCAGCAGCCGACGGGTGGGGGGGCCAACAGATACGCAGTATTTT.